This TCR beta chain appears in the sequencing data of a study of blood T cell repertoires in COVID-19. Overall study: Samples representing acute and convalescent COVID-19 were sourced from the United States, Italy and Spain. Sample material is recorded as cDNA or gDNA derived from T cells, B-cell-depleted T cells, or PBMCs.

The CDR3 consists of 13 residues. Trimming took off 1 base at V and 5 bases at J, with 10 bases between the two ends. The germline V gene encodes CDR1 SGHDT and CDR2 YYEEEE. This table comes from immunoSEQ multiplex PCR, and its TCRdb copy is limited to in-frame clones, with some not included. Of tens of thousands of clones in the sample, approximately 92% were seen once. The clonotype originates from a human donor with active COVID-19. The donor label of this sample is uncertain. V is TRBV5-6 and J is TRBJ2-7; D is possibly TRBD2 (6 bases). The sample taken for sequencing was peripheral blood. CDR3: CASSLRGIDEQYF. The CDR3 DNA sequence: TGTGCCAGCAGCTTGCGGGGGATCGACGAGCAGTACTTC.